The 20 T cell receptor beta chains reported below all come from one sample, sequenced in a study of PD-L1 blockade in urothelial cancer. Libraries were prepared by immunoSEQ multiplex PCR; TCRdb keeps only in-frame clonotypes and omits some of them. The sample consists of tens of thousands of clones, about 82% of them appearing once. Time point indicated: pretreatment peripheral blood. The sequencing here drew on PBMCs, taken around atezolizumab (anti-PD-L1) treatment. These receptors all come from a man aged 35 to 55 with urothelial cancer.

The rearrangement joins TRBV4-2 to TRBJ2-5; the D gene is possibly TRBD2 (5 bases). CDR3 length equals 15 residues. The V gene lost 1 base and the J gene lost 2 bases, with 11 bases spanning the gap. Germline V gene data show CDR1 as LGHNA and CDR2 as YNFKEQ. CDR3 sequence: CASSQAGSRQETQYF. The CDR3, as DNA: TGTGCCAGCAGCCAAGCGGGGTCAAGACAAGAGACCCAGTACTTC.

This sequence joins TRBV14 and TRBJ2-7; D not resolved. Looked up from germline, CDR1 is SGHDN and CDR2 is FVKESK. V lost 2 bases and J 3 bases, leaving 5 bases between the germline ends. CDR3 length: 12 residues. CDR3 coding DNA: TGTGCCAGCAGCCAAAACATCTACGAGCAGTACTTC. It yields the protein CASSQNIYEQYF. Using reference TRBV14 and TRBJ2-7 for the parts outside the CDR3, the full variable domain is EAGVTQFPSHSVIEKGQTVTLRCDPISGHDNLYWYRRVMGKEIKFLLHFVKESKQDESGMPNNRFLAERTGGTYSTLKVQPAELEDSGVYFCASSQNIYEQYFGPGTRLTVT.

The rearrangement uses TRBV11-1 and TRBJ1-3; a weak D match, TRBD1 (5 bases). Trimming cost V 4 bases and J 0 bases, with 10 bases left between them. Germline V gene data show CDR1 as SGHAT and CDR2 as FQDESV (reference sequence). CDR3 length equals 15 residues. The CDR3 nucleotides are TGTGCCAGCAGCTCGGACACCTACTCTGGAAACACCATATATTTT. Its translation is CASSSDTYSGNTIYF. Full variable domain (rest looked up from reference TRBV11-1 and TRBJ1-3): EAEVAQSPRYKITEKSQAVAFWCDPISGHATLYWYRQILGQGPELLVQFQDESVVDDSQLPKDRFSAERLKGVDSTLKIQPAELGDSAMYLCASSSDTYSGNTIYFGEGSWLTVV.

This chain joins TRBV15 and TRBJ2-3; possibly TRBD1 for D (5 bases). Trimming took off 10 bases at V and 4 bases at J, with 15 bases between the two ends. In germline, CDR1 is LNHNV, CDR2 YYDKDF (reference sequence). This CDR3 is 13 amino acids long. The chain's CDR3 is CASRQGSADTQYF. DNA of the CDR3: TGTGCCAGCAGGCAGGGTAGTGCAGATACGCAGTATTTT.

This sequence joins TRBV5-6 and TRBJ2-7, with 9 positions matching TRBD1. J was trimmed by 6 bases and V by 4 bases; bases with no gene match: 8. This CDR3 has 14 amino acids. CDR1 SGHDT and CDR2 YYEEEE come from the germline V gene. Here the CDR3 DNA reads TGTGCCAGCAGCGGTGGGACAGGGAAGGGCGAGCAGTACTTC. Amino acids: CASSGGTGKGEQYF.

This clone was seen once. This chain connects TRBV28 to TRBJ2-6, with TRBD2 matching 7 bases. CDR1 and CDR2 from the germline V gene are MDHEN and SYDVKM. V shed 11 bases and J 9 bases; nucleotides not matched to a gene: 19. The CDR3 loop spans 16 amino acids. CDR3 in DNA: TGTGCCGTGGGGGGGGTCGCACCCTCCCTCAACAACGTCCTGACTTTC. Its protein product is CAVGGVAPSLNNVLTF.

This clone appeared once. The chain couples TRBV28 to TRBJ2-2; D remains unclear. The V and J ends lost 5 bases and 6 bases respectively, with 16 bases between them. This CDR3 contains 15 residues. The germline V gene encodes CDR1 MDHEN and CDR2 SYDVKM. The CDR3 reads CASSRTGGSAGELFF. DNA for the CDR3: TGTGCCAGCAGTCGAACGGGTGGGTCAGCCGGGGAGCTGTTTTTT.

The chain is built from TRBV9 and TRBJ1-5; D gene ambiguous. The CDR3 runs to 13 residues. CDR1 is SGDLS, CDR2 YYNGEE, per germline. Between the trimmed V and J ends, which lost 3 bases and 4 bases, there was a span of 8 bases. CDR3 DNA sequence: TGTGCCAGCAGCGCAGCGCCGAATCAGCCCCAGCATTTT. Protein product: CASSAAPNQPQHF.

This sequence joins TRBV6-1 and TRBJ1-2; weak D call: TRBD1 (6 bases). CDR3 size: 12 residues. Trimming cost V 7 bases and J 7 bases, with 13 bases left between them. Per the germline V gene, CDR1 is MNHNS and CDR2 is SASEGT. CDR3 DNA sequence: TGTGCCAGCACGGACAGTAGTTCTGGCTACACCTTC. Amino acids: CASTDSSSGYTF.

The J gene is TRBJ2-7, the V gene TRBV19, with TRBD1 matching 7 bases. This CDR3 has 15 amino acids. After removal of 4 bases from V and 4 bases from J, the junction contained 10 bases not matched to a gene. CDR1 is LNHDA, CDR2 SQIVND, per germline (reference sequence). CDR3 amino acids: CASSKRSTGPYEQYF. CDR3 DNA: TGTGCCAGTAGTAAACGGTCGACAGGGCCGTACGAGCAGTACTTC. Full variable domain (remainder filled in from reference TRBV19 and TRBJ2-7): DGGITQSPKYLFRKEGQNVTLSCEQNLNHDAMYWYRQDPGQGLRLIYYSQIVNDFQKGDIAEGYSVSREKKESFPLTVTSAQKNPTAFYLCASSKRSTGPYEQYFGPGTRLTVT.

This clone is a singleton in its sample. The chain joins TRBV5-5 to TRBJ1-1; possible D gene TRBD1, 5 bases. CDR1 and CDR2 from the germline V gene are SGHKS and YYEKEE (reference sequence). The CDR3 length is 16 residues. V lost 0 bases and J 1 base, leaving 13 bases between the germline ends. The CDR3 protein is CASSLAVGGPNTEAFF. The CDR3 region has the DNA TGTGCCAGCAGCTTGGCCGTCGGGGGTCCGAACACTGAAGCTTTCTTT.

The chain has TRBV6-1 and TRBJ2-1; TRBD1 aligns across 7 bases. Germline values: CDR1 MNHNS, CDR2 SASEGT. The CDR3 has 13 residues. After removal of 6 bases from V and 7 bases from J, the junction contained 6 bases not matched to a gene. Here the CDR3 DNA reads TGTGCCAGCAGGGAGACAGGGCTAAATGAGCAGTTCTTC. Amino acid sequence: CASRETGLNEQFF.

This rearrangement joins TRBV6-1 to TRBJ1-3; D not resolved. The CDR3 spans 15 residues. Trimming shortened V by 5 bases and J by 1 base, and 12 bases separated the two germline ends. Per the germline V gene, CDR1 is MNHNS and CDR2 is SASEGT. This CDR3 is CASSPTPTSGNTIYF. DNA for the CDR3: TGTGCCAGCAGTCCTACCCCGACATCTGGAAACACCATATATTTT.

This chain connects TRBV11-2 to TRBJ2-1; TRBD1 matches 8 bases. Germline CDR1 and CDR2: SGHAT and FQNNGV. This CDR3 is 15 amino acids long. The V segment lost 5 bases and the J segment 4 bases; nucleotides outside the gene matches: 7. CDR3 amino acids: CASSRGTGLYNEQFF. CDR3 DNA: TGTGCCAGCAGCCGCGGGACAGGTTTATACAATGAGCAGTTCTTC. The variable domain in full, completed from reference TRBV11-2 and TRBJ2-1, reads EAGVAQSPRYKIIEKRQSVAFWCNPISGHATLYWYQQILGQGPKLLIQFQNNGVVDDSQLPKDRFSAERLKGVDSTLKIQPAKLEDSAVYLCASSRGTGLYNEQFFGPGTRLTVL.

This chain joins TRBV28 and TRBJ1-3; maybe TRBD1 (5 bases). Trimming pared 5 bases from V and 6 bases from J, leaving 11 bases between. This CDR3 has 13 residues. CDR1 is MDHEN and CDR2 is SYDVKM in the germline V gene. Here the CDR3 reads CASSQGNTNTIYF. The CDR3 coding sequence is TGTGCCAGCAGTCAGGGAAATACAAACACCATATATTTT.

The CDR3 loop is CASSGTGTSFDEQYF. The DNA for the CDR3 is TGTGCCAGCAGCGGAACCGGGACTAGCTTCGACGAGCAGTACTTC. The chain is built from TRBV9 and TRBJ2-7; 9 bases agree with TRBD2. V trimming: 3 bases; J trimming: 5 bases; junction bases outside the gene matches: 9. Per the germline V gene, CDR1 is SGDLS and CDR2 is YYNGEE. The CDR3 runs 15 residues. Full variable domain (rest looked up from reference TRBV9 and TRBJ2-7): DSGVTQTPKHLITATGQRVTLRCSPRSGDLSVYWYQQSLDQGLQFLIQYYNGEERAKGNILERFSAQQFPDLHSELNLSSLELGDSALYFCASSGTGTSFDEQYFGPGTRLTVT.

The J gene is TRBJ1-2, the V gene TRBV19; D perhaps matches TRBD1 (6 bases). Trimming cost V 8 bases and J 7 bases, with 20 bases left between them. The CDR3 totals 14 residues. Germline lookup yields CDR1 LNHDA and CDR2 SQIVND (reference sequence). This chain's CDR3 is CASQRQVQAGGYTF. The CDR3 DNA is TGTGCCAGTCAGAGACAGGTCCAGGCGGGTGGCTACACCTTC.

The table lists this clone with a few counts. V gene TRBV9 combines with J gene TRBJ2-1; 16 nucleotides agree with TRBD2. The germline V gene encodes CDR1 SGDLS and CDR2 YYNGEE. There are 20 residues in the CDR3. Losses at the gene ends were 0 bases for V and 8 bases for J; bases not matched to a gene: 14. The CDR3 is CASSVEVPGLAGGQRDEQFF. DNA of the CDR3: TGTGCCAGCAGCGTAGAAGTTCCGGGACTAGCGGGAGGGCAGCGGGATGAGCAGTTCTTC.

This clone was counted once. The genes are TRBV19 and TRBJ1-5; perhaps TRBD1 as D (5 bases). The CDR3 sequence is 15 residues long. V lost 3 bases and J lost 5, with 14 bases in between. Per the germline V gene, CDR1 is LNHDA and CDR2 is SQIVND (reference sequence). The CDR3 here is CASSIFRGRDQPQHF. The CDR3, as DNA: TGTGCCAGTAGTATTTTTAGGGGCAGGGATCAGCCCCAGCATTTT.

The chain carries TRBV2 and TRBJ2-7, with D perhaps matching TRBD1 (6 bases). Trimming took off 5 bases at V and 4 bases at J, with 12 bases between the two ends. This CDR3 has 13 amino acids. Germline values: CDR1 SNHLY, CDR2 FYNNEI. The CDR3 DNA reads TGTGCCAGCAGTACGACAGGAGGTTACGAGCAGTACTTC. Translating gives CASSTTGGYEQYF.